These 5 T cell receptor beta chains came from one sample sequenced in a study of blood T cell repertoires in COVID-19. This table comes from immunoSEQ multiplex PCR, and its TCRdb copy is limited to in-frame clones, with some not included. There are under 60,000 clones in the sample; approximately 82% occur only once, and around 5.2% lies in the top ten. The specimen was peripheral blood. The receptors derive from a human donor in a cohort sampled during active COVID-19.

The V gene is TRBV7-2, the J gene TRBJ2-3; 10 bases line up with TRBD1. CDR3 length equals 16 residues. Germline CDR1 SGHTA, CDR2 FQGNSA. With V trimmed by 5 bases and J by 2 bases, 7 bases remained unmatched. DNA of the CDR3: TGTGCCAGCAGCCCTGACAGGGGGCGGGCCACAGATACGCAGTATTTT. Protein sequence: CASSPDRGRATDTQYF.

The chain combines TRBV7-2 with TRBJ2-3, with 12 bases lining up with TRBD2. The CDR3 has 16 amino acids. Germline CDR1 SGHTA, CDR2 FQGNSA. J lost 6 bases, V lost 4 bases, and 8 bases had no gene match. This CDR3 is CASSSGLAGFWDTQYF. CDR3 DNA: TGTGCCAGCAGCTCCGGACTAGCGGGGTTTTGGGATACGCAGTATTTT.

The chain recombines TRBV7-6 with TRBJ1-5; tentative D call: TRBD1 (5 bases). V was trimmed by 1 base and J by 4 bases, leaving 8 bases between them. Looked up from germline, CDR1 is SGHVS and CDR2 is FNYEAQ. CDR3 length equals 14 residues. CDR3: CASSLGQLNQPQHF. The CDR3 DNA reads TGTGCCAGCAGCTTAGGACAGCTAAATCAGCCCCAGCATTTT.

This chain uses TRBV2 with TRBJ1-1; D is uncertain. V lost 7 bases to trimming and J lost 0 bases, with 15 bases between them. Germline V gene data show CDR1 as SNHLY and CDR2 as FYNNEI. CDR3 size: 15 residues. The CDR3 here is CASTRSLPMNTEAFF. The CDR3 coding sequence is TGTGCCAGCACCCGCAGTCTGCCAATGAACACTGAAGCTTTCTTT.

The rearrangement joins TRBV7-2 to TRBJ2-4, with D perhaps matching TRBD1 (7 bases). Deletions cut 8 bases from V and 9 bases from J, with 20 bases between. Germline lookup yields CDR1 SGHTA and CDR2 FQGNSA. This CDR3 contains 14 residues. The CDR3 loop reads CASVGGAPGGIQYF. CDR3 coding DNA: TGTGCCAGCGTTGGCGGGGCCCCAGGGGGCATTCAGTACTTC. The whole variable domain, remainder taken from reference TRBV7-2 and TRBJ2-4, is GAGVSQSPSNKVTEKGKDVELRCDPISGHTALYWYRQSLGQGLEFLIYFQGNSAPDKSGLPSDRFSAERTGGSVSTLTIQRTQQEDSAVYLCASVGGAPGGIQYFGAGTRLSVL.